This TCR beta chain appears in the sequencing data of a study of T-cell memory formation after mild COVID-19. Using its own MiXCR run on the 5' RACE reads, TCRdb lists one record per CDR3 protein. The data contain fewer than 600,000 distinct CDR3 sequences, about 20% of them singletons. Notes on the study in general: Contracting CD8+ clones were enriched in EMRA, CD4+ mainly in CM and EM. There was a balanced CD4/CD8 profile in clones contracting day 15 to 85, and later expanders leaned CD4+.

In this sample, this clonotype turned up many times. The antigen is not known. Sequencing input: PBMCs or a T cell subset sorted from them (not recorded which). The TCR was taken from an adult woman who had mild COVID-19 (a few samples of this study predate the infection). Cell type and time point are not known.

CDR3 DNA: TGTGCCAGCAGTTTAGTCCCCGGGCCCTGGTACTTC. It specifies CASSLVPGPWYF. The chain recombines TRBV12-3 or TRBV12-4 with TRBJ2-4; unclear D gene. V was cut by 1 base and J by 15 bases, with 13 bases left in between. This CDR3 has 12 amino acids.